One sample yielded the 7 T cell receptor beta chains listed below, sequenced in a study of blood T cell repertoires in COVID-19. Some clones are missing from TCRdb's copy, which holds only in-frame ones; the method was immunoSEQ multiplex PCR. The data hold roughly 150,000 clones, with just under 85% observed a single time. The sample taken for sequencing was peripheral blood. The origin of the receptors is a woman of 80 years or more with COVID-19, enrolled during active disease.

The CDR3 DNA sequence: TGTGCCATCACGGCGGGGGATACTGAAGCTTTCTTT. Protein: CAITAGDTEAFF. This chain uses TRBV10-3 with TRBJ1-1; possible D gene TRBD1, 5 bases. CDR1 is ENHRY, CDR2 SYGVKD, per germline. This CDR3 has 12 amino acids. V gave up 7 bases and J gave up 5 bases, with 11 bases separating them.

This clone was seen a single time. V and J are TRBV6-2 or TRBV6-3 and TRBJ2-7; TRBD1 agrees at 9 bases. The germline V gene has CDR1 MNHEY and CDR2 SVGEGT. CDR3 size: 15 residues. V was clipped by 0 bases and J by 7 bases; unmatched bases: 7. In nucleotides, the CDR3 is TGTGCCAGCAGTTACTCGACAGGGGGGCTGAATGAGCAGTACTTC. This codes for CASSYSTGGLNEQYF.

The chain recombines TRBV5-6 with TRBJ1-2; D not certain. CDR1 is SGHDT and CDR2 is YYEEEE in the germline V gene. Trimming left V 4 bases short and J 0 bases short, with 16 bases between. There are 16 residues in the CDR3. CDR3 in DNA: TGTGCCAGCAGCCCGAGGAAGGTATTGACTAACTATGGCTACACCTTC. This codes for CASSPRKVLTNYGYTF.

CDR3 nucleotides: TGCGCCAGCAGCCCTAGGCCGACTAGCGGGATTTACAATGAGCAGTTCTTC. Protein product: CASSPRPTSGIYNEQFF. This chain links TRBV5-1 with TRBJ2-1; 11 nucleotides match TRBD2. V lost 4 bases to trimming and J lost 4 bases; unmatched junction nucleotides: 10. The germline CDR1 and CDR2 sequences are SGHRS and YFSETQ. The CDR3 runs 17 residues.

The J gene is TRBJ2-1, the V gene TRBV19; TRBD2 matches 13 bases. The CDR3 extends over 16 amino acids. Germline V gene data show CDR1 as LNHDA and CDR2 as SQIVND (reference sequence). Germline trimming cut 4 bases from V and 3 bases from J; bases unmatched to any gene: 3. CDR3 nucleotides: TGTGCCAGTAGTACCAGGACTAGCGGGAGCTACAATGAGCAGTTCTTC. It is translated as CASSTRTSGSYNEQFF.

This chain connects TRBV5-4 to TRBJ2-4, with 7 positions matching TRBD2. Per the germline V gene, CDR1 is SGHNT and CDR2 is YYREEE (reference sequence). The V and J ends lost 0 bases and 1 base, in that order; junction bases with no gene match: 7. The CDR3 is 17 residues long. CDR3 nucleotides: TGTGCCAGCAGCTTGGAGGCGGGAGTGGGGGCCAAAAACATTCAGTACTTC. This encodes CASSLEAGVGAKNIQYF. Full variable domain (remainder filled in from reference TRBV5-4 and TRBJ2-4): ETGVTQSPTHLIKTRGQQVTLRCSSQSGHNTVSWYQQALGQGPQFIFQYYREEENGRGNFPPRFSGLQFPNYSSELNVNALELDDSALYLCASSLEAGVGAKNIQYFGAGTRLSVL.

The gene calls are TRBV12-5 and TRBJ2-3; possibly TRBD2 for D (5 bases). With 1 base removed from V and 3 bases from J, the gap between germline ends came to 11 bases. CDR3 length: 15 amino acids. Germline CDR1 is LGHNT and CDR2 is FRNRAP. CDR3 nucleotides: TGTGCTAGTGGTTTGGGGCTAGCTGAGACAGATACGCAGTATTTT. Its translation is CASGLGLAETDTQYF.